The entry that follows covers one TCR beta chain sequence. Its antigen is not identified. V shed 1 base and J shed 5 bases, with 11 bases lying between them. CDR3 size: 13 residues. CDR1 is SQVTM, CDR2 ANQGSEA, per germline. The record originates from a study of CD8+ T cells in alopecia areata. Study-level information: Treated patients received oral tofacitinib, 5 to 10 mg twice daily.

General study results and limits: Scalp clonality dropped significantly under tofacitinib, as did expanded CD8+ top-100 clones. Uncertainty remains about how baseline CD8+ expansion links to response, with one nonresponder.

Noted treatment: oral pan-JAK inhibitor, 5-10 mg twice daily. RNA extraction and reverse transcription yielded cDNA as sequencing template. Measured with immunoSEQ multiplex PCR; TCRdb has only the in-frame clones, and not every one. Of roughly 200,000 clones in the sample, around two fifths were seen once. The source material was CD4+ T cells sorted from blood, sampled around week 30, from a patient treated with tofacitinib. This sequence was found in a human donor with alopecia areata. This sequence joins TRBV29-1 and TRBJ1-1; D not resolved. CDR3 sequence: CSVEGVGETEAFF. As DNA, the CDR3 is TGCAGCGTTGAAGGGGTAGGCGAGACTGAAGCTTTCTTT.